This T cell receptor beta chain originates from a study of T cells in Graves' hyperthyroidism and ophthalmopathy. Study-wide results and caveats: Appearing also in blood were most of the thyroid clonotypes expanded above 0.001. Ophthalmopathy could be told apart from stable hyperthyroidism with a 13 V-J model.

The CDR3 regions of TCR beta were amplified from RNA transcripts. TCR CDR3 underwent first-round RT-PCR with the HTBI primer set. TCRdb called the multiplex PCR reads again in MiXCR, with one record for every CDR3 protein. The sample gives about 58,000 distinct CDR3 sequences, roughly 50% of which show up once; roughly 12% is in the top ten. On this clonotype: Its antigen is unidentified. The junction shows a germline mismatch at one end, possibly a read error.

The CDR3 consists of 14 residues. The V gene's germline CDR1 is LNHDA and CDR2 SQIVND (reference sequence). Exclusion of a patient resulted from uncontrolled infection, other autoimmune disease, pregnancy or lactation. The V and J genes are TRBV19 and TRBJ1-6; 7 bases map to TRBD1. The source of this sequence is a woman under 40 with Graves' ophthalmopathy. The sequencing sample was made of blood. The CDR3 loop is CATGTAMTNSPHHF. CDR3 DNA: TGTGCCACCGGGACAGCTATGACTAATTCACCCCACCACTTT.